Presented here are 9 T cell receptor beta chains from one specimen sequenced in a study of CD8+ T cells in alopecia areata. Once RNA had been extracted, it was reverse transcribed into cDNA to act as the sequencing template. Libraries were prepared by immunoSEQ multiplex PCR; TCRdb keeps only in-frame clonotypes and omits some of them. This table holds some 110,000 clones, about three fifths found once. Treatment denoted: oral pan-JAK inhibitor, 5-10 mg twice daily. Source: CD8+ T cells sorted from blood, taken at week 4, from a patient treated with tofacitinib. These receptors came from a human donor with alopecia areata.

The chain joins TRBV5-6 to TRBJ2-1; no reliable D call. This CDR3 has 13 amino acids. The V end was cut by 3 bases, the J end by 4 bases, with 8 bases between. Germline CDR1 and CDR2: SGHDT and YYEEEE. The CDR3 loop reads CASSSASYNEQFF. As DNA, the CDR3 is TGTGCCAGCAGCTCGGCTAGTTACAATGAGCAGTTCTTC.

This clone was observed a handful of times. CDR3 region: CASTGWNTEAFF. The DNA for the CDR3 is TGTGCCAGCACCGGGTGGAACACTGAAGCTTTCTTT. This chain links TRBV5-6 with TRBJ1-1; D is undetermined. The V and J ends lost 6 bases and 1 base respectively, with 7 bases between them. There are 12 residues in the CDR3. Germline assignment: CDR1 SGHDT and CDR2 YYEEEE.

V is TRBV29-1 and J is TRBJ1-2, with D uncertain. The CDR3 is 11 amino acids. V was pared by 7 bases and J by 8 bases, with 14 bases between. The V gene's germline CDR1 is SQVTM and CDR2 ANQGSEA. The CDR3 region is CSASGGSGYTF. The DNA for the CDR3 is TGCAGCGCCTCGGGAGGGAGCGGCTACACCTTC.

In this sample, this clone turned up a few times. The chain is built from TRBV19 and TRBJ2-3, with 7 bases aligning to TRBD1. CDR3 length: 15 amino acids. Germline trimming cut 5 bases from V and 1 base from J; bases unmatched to any gene: 6. The germline V gene has CDR1 LNHDA and CDR2 SQIVND (reference sequence). In DNA, the CDR3 is TGTGCCAGTAGTTTATGGGACAGAGGCACAGATACGCAGTATTTT. Translation: CASSLWDRGTDTQYF.

The chain employs TRBV6-1 and TRBJ2-7; TRBD1 is a possible D gene (7 bases). The CDR3 runs 15 residues. Trimming stripped 2 bases from V and 4 bases from J, with 15 bases between. Germline values: CDR1 MNHNS, CDR2 SASEGT. For the CDR3, the DNA is TGTGCCAGCAGTGAATTGGCAGGGGGGATATACGAGCAGTACTTC. Its translation: CASSELAGGIYEQYF.

This clone was recorded only once. The rearrangement joins TRBV27 to TRBJ2-5; D may be TRBD2 (6 bases). Trimming shortened V by 4 bases and J by 2 bases, and 17 bases separated the two germline ends. The germline V gene has CDR1 MNHEY and CDR2 SMNVEV (reference sequence). This CDR3 region has 16 residues. This chain's CDR3 is CASSSPGGGAQETQYF. CDR3 sequence (DNA): TGTGCCAGCAGTTCCCCCGGAGGCGGGGCACAAGAGACCCAGTACTTC.

This clone came up a few times. V gene TRBV5-1 combines with J gene TRBJ2-5, with D hard to call. The CDR3 loop spans 13 amino acids. Germline CDR1 reads SGHRS; CDR2 reads YFSETQ. V lost 4 bases and J 4 bases, leaving 11 bases between the germline ends. The CDR3 DNA reads as TGCGCCAGCAGCACAGTGGAAGTAGAGACCCAGTACTTC. Translating gives CASSTVEVETQYF.

The V call is TRBV12-5, the J call TRBJ2-5; D perhaps matches TRBD1 (5 bases). This CDR3 contains 14 residues. Germline V gene data show CDR1 as LGHNT and CDR2 as FRNRAP. V was shortened by 6 bases and J by 0 bases, with 11 bases between the two germline ends. CDR3 in DNA: TGTGCTAGTGGGGTTCAGGGCTACCAAGAGACCCAGTACTTC. It codes for CASGVQGYQETQYF.

This clone was counted between two and nine times. The chain uses TRBV29-1 and TRBJ1-6, with 8 positions matching TRBD1. The V segment lost 5 bases and the J segment 9 bases; nucleotides outside the gene matches: 9. CDR1 is SQVTM and CDR2 is ANQGSEA in the germline V gene. CDR3 length equals 14 residues. DNA of the CDR3: TGCAGCGTTCGGGCAGGGGGCGAAGGTTCACCCCTCCACTTT. Translating it yields CSVRAGGEGSPLHF.